These 22 T cell receptor beta chains share one sample of origin, sequenced in a study of T cells after yellow fever vaccination (dated by TCRdb to between 2018 and 2020). Libraries were built with 5' RACE. Sequencing relied on an Illumina HiSeq 2500. The public sequencing data were trimmed at Q25 with fastp and processed into clonotypes with MiXCR by TCRdb, which kept only in-frame beta chains. Every entry covers one CDR3 protein and lists the most common genes and DNA from its rows. The sample table contains some 560,000 distinct CDR3 sequences; only one count was recorded for approximately 16% of them. The ten most abundant clones make up 15% to 20% of the sample. The sample's treatment or condition label is to be understood as: live attenuated yellow fever vaccine strain. The sequences come from PBMCs, collected 4 to 6 days after the first yellow fever vaccination. The receptors originated from a man aged 18 to 29 who received the YFV17D yellow fever vaccine.

This chain connects TRBV4-1 to TRBJ2-2; 7 bases are a match to TRBD2. This CDR3 is built from 17 residues. Unmatched junction bases numbered 4, after V lost 0 bases and J lost 0 bases. Germline V gene lookup returns CDR1 MGHRA and CDR2 YSYEKL. This CDR3 reads CASSQDRLAANTGELFF. The CDR3 DNA reads as TGCGCCAGCAGCCAAGATCGGCTAGCGGCGAACACCGGGGAGCTGTTTTTT.

This chain joins TRBV3-1 and TRBJ1-6, with no clear D. Germline V gene sequence: CDR1 LGHDT, CDR2 YNNKEL (reference sequence). V was cut by 4 bases and J by 10 bases, with 14 bases left in between. This CDR3 comprises 14 residues. CDR3 nucleotides: TGTGCCAGCAGCCCTTCCGCGGATCGCTCACCCCTCCACTTT. Encoded protein: CASSPSADRSPLHF.

This chain connects TRBV4-2 to TRBJ2-6, with TRBD1 matching 7 bases. V lost 0 bases and J lost 4; bases outside the gene matches: 6. Germline lookup yields CDR1 LGHNA and CDR2 YNFKEQ. This CDR3 spans 17 amino acids. The CDR3 loop reads CASSQETRGRGANVLTF. The CDR3 DNA follows: TGTGCCAGCAGCCAAGAAACCAGGGGGAGAGGGGCCAACGTCCTGACTTTC.

This clonotype showed up just a few times. The J gene is TRBJ2-5, the V gene TRBV5-4; 7 nucleotides match TRBD2. The CDR3 has 17 amino acids. V shed 4 bases, J shed 4 bases, and the junction held 16 bases outside the gene matches. The germline CDR1 and CDR2 sequences are SGHNT and YYREEE (reference sequence). The CDR3 DNA sequence: TGTGCCAGCAGCCGGACCGGGTTGGGGGGGAGGAGAGAGACCCAGTACTTC. This gives the protein CASSRTGLGGRRETQYF.

V is TRBV20-1 and J is TRBJ2-7; TRBD2 matches 12 bases. Germline CDR1 and CDR2: DFQATT and SNEGSKA (reference sequence). V lost 0 bases and J lost 4; bases outside the gene matches: 4. The CDR3 is 15 residues long. The CDR3 protein is CSARDLAGGQYEQYF. CDR3 sequence (DNA): TGCAGTGCTAGAGATCTAGCGGGGGGGCAGTACGAGCAGTACTTC.

Only a few counts were recorded for this clonotype. This chain connects TRBV28 to TRBJ2-3; D possibly corresponds to TRBD1 (6 bases). Germline CDR1 is MDHEN and CDR2 is SYDVKM. The CDR3 is 13 residues long. V shed 10 bases and J shed 6 bases, with 17 bases lying between them. Here the CDR3 DNA reads TGTGCCACCGCCGCAGGGGTGGTGGATACGCAGTATTTT. Translating gives CATAAGVVDTQYF.

The chain is built from TRBV19 and TRBJ2-5; the match to TRBD1 covers 10 bases. With 9 bases clipped from V and 5 bases from J, the junction kept 21 bases outside the gene matches. CDR3 length: 18 amino acids. Germline lookup yields CDR1 LNHDA and CDR2 SQIVND (reference sequence). The CDR3 region is CARETAIGDRGPAETQYF. CDR3 DNA: TGTGCCAGAGAAACCGCTATCGGGGACAGGGGCCCAGCGGAGACCCAGTACTTC.

This sequence joins TRBV7-8 and TRBJ2-2, with 7 bases aligning to TRBD2. CDR3 length equals 13 residues. Germline-derived CDR1 and CDR2 are SGHVS and FQNEAQ. V shed 4 bases, J shed 6 bases, and the junction held 2 bases outside the gene matches. CDR3 sequence: CASSWGGAGELFF. The CDR3 coding sequence is TGTGCCAGCAGCTGGGGGGGGGCCGGGGAGCTGTTTTTT.

In this sample, this clonotype turned up a few times. The chain recombines TRBV4-1 with TRBJ2-3, with 10 bases identical to TRBD2. CDR3 size: 16 residues. Germline V gene lookup returns CDR1 MGHRA and CDR2 YSYEKL. Losses at the gene ends were 4 bases for V and 2 bases for J; bases not matched to a gene: 6. The CDR3 bases are TGCGCCAGCAGCCGACGAGCGGGGGGGACCACAGATACGCAGTATTTT. Translating gives CASSRRAGGTTDTQYF.

This clonotype has only a few counts. The chain couples TRBV7-9 to TRBJ2-5; possibly TRBD1 or TRBD2 for D (6 bases each). Trimming pared 3 bases from V and 5 bases from J, leaving 13 bases between. Per germline, CDR1 SEHNR and CDR2 FQNEAQ (reference sequence). CDR3 length equals 14 residues. Written as DNA, the CDR3 is TGTGCCAGCAGCTTTGAGGGGGGCGGGGAGACCCAGTACTTC. This translates into CASSFEGGGETQYF.

The sample holds a few counts of this clonotype. The genes are TRBV18 and TRBJ2-5, with a tentative D call TRBD1 (7 bases). The CDR3 sequence is 17 residues long. Germline CDR1 is KGHSH and CDR2 is LQKENI. Between the trimmed V and J ends, which lost 0 bases and 1 base, there was a span of 15 bases. In nucleotides, the CDR3 is TGTGCCAGCTCACCACCGAAGGGGGCGGGATTCCAAGAGACCCAGTACTTC. This codes for CASSPPKGAGFQETQYF.

The rearrangement uses TRBV20-1 and TRBJ2-1; D is perhaps TRBD1 or TRBD2 (5 bases each). Trimming stripped 3 bases from V and 8 bases from J, with 14 bases between. The CDR3 spans 13 residues. CDR1 and CDR2 from the germline V gene are DFQATT and SNEGSKA (reference sequence). The CDR3 protein is CSARGRFKDEQFF. The CDR3 DNA reads TGCAGTGCTAGGGGACGCTTTAAGGATGAGCAGTTCTTC.

This clonotype was seen a few times. The rearrangement joins TRBV5-1 to TRBJ1-2; possible D gene TRBD1, 5 bases. V shed 4 bases and J shed 4 bases, with 8 bases lying between them. Germline V gene sequence: CDR1 SGHRS, CDR2 YFSETQ. This CDR3 is 12 amino acids long. The CDR3 protein is CASSGGFYGYTF. The CDR3 DNA sequence: TGCGCCAGCAGCGGGGGTTTCTATGGCTACACCTTC.

V is TRBV12-3 or TRBV12-4 and J is TRBJ2-3, with 12 bases that match TRBD2. Trimming took 3 bases from V and 5 from J; bases not matched to a gene: 3. The CDR3 is made up of 15 amino acids. Written as DNA, the CDR3 is TGTGCCAGCAGTTTTGGACTAGCGGGGATAGATACGCAGTATTTT. Translating gives CASSFGLAGIDTQYF.

There are many counts of this clonotype. V usage is TRBV12-3 or TRBV12-4 and J usage is TRBJ1-5; no reliable D call. V gave up 2 bases and J gave up 5 bases, with 7 bases separating them. CDR3 size: 13 residues. CDR3 in amino acids: CASSLRLDQPQHF. The CDR3 DNA is TGTGCCAGCAGTTTAAGGTTGGATCAGCCCCAGCATTTT.

This clonotype was counted a few times. This sequence joins TRBV20-1 and TRBJ1-6, with D possibly TRBD1 on 6 matching bases. CDR1 and CDR2 (germline): DFQATT, SNEGSKA (reference sequence). This CDR3 is built from 14 residues. V lost 3 bases, J lost 10 bases, and 16 bases lay in between. The CDR3 reads CSASHRESGSPLHF. In nucleotides, the CDR3 is TGCAGTGCTAGCCACAGGGAGTCTGGGTCACCCCTCCACTTT.

This sequence joins TRBV5-1 and TRBJ1-1, with D uncertain. The length of the CDR3 is 17 residues. Trimming removed 4 bases from V and 4 bases from J, with 23 bases in between. Germline CDR1 reads SGHRS; CDR2 reads YFSETQ. In nucleotides, the CDR3 is TGCGCCAGCAGCCCCTTACGAGCCCTTGGGGTAGGCACTGAAGCTTTCTTT. Translation gives CASSPLRALGVGTEAFF.

The chain uses TRBV4-2 and TRBJ2-3; 12 nucleotides align to TRBD2. The J segment lost 6 bases and the V segment lost 4 bases, leaving 11 bases of the junction unmatched. The CDR3 length is 17 residues. CDR1 is LGHNA, CDR2 YNFKEQ, per germline. The CDR3 sequence is CASSLQGPSGGADTQYF. The CDR3 DNA reads TGTGCCAGCAGCCTGCAGGGCCCTAGCGGGGGGGCCGATACGCAGTATTTT.

This clonotype was detected a few times. The chain combines TRBV4-1 with TRBJ1-2, with TRBD1 as a possible D gene (5 bases). This CDR3 has 15 residues. Trimming cost V 0 bases and J 8 bases, with 16 bases left between them. Germline assignment: CDR1 MGHRA and CDR2 YSYEKL. The CDR3 reads CASSQEPRQGGGYTF. CDR3 DNA sequence: TGCGCCAGCAGCCAAGAACCTCGGCAGGGCGGGGGCTACACCTTC.

The gene calls are TRBV4-1 and TRBJ2-5, with D unclear. Germline V lookup: CDR1 MGHRA, CDR2 YSYEKL. There are 13 residues in the CDR3. Trimming cost V 1 base and J 6 bases, with 9 bases left between them. The CDR3 here is CASSQASRQTQYF. The CDR3 nucleotides read TGCGCCAGCAGCCAAGCCAGCCGTCAGACCCAGTACTTC.

This clonotype turned up a few times. The chain combines TRBV4-3 with TRBJ2-7, with no clear D. Germline V CDR1 and CDR2: LGHNA, YSLEER. V lost 0 bases and J 2 bases, leaving 5 bases between the germline ends. The CDR3 extends over 13 amino acids. For the CDR3, the DNA is TGCGCCAGCAGCCAAGATCTTCCCTACGAGCAGTACTTC. Translation: CASSQDLPYEQYF.

In this sample, this clonotype turned up a few times. The chain employs TRBV6-5 and TRBJ2-1; D may correspond to TRBD1 or TRBD2 (5 bases each). V was cut by 0 bases and J by 14 bases, with 14 bases left in between. This CDR3 has 13 amino acids. The germline V gene has CDR1 MNHEY and CDR2 SVGAGI. In DNA, the CDR3 is TGTGCCAGCAGTTACTCGAAGGGGACCCCGAAGTTCTTC. Translated, it gives CASSYSKGTPKFF.